Below, 30 T cell receptor beta chains from the same sample are listed, as sequenced in a study of T cell responses to AZD1222 COVID-19 vaccine. Sequencing used immunoSEQ multiplex PCR; TCRdb keeps in-frame clones, though not all of them. The table lists around 200,000 clones, around 94% of them singletons. Material: peripheral blood, obtained 28 days after the second AZD1222 dose. The receptor set was obtained from an adult who received the AZD1222 COVID-19 vaccine.

This clone was counted between two and nine times. This chain uses TRBV5-1 with TRBJ1-6; maybe TRBD1 (6 bases). Germline V gene sequence: CDR1 SGHRS, CDR2 YFSETQ. CDR3 length: 16 amino acids. The V and J ends lost 3 bases and 7 bases respectively, with 17 bases between them. The CDR3 loop is CASSYSTGRVNSPLHF. The CDR3 DNA sequence: TGCGCCAGCAGCTATTCGACAGGCAGAGTGAATTCACCCCTCCACTTT.

The chain employs TRBV6-5 and TRBJ2-3, with D perhaps given as TRBD1 or TRBD2 (5 bases each). V lost 2 bases, J lost 4 bases, and 10 bases lay in between. The CDR3 is 14 residues long. Germline V gene sequence: CDR1 MNHEY, CDR2 SVGAGI. CDR3 region: CASSYEGRADTQYF. CDR3 coding DNA: TGTGCCAGCAGTTACGAGGGACGCGCAGATACGCAGTATTTT.

This clone was recorded only once. The chain combines TRBV15 with TRBJ2-7; the match to TRBD2 covers 9 bases. Germline V CDR1 and CDR2: LNHNV, YYDKDF (reference sequence). V dropped 0 bases and J dropped 3; count of bases not matched to a gene: 9. The CDR3 has 17 residues. CDR3 sequence: CATSRDVGGRDDYEQYF. The CDR3 coding sequence is TGTGCCACCAGCAGAGATGTGGGCGGGAGGGATGACTACGAGCAGTACTTC.

The J gene is TRBJ1-2, the V gene TRBV6-4; 7 bases match TRBD1. This CDR3 contains 15 residues. V was pared by 2 bases and J by 4 bases, with 7 bases of the junction left unmatched. In germline, CDR1 is MRHNA, CDR2 SNTAGT. CDR3 residues: CASSDQGGLGYGYTF. The DNA for the CDR3 is TGTGCCAGCAGTGACCAAGGGGGCCTTGGCTATGGCTACACCTTC.

The chain links TRBV5-4 to TRBJ1-3; TRBD1 might be the D (6 bases). Trimming left V 0 bases short and J 3 bases short, with 13 bases between. Germline CDR1 SGHNT, CDR2 YYREEE (reference sequence). The CDR3 loop spans 16 amino acids. CDR3 amino acids: CASSLAKGVSGNTIYF. In DNA, the CDR3 is TGTGCCAGCAGCTTGGCGAAGGGGGTTAGTGGAAACACCATATATTTT.

The chain links TRBV5-1 to TRBJ2-1; 14 bases line up with TRBD2. V gave up 4 bases and J gave up 9 bases; unmatched junction bases: 9. Germline values: CDR1 SGHRS, CDR2 YFSETQ. This CDR3 comprises 16 residues. The CDR3 spells CASSLEGLAGDFEQFF. DNA for the CDR3: TGCGCCAGCAGCCTGGAGGGACTAGCGGGAGATTTTGAGCAGTTCTTC.

The chain uses TRBV19 and TRBJ1-1, with D maybe TRBD1 (6 bases). This CDR3 region has 16 residues. V dropped 3 bases and J dropped 3 bases, with 17 bases sitting between them. Looked up from germline, CDR1 is LNHDA and CDR2 is SQIVND (reference sequence). The CDR3 sequence is CASSIGQRGGYTEAFF. CDR3 nucleotides: TGTGCCAGTAGTATCGGCCAGAGGGGGGGTTACACTGAAGCTTTCTTT. The full variable domain, with the rest looked up from reference TRBV19 and TRBJ1-1, is DGGITQSPKYLFRKEGQNVTLSCEQNLNHDAMYWYRQDPGQGLRLIYYSQIVNDFQKGDIAEGYSVSREKKESFPLTVTSAQKNPTAFYLCASSIGQRGGYTEAFFGQGTRLTVV.

The V call is TRBV3-1 (or the pseudogene TRBV3-2), the J call TRBJ2-1, with 8 bases that match TRBD2. The CDR3 extends over 16 amino acids. Germline CDR1 and CDR2: LGHDT and YNNKEL (reference sequence). Trimming at V came to 0 bases and at J to 8 bases, leaving 9 bases not matched to a gene. The CDR3 nucleotides read TGTGCCAGCAGCCAAGAGGGGGTAGCGGGAATTTATGAGCAGTTCTTC. It is translated as CASSQEGVAGIYEQFF.

The chain joins TRBV4-3 to TRBJ1-2; D is perhaps TRBD1 (5 bases). The CDR3 is 15 residues long. V was cut by 1 base and J by 5 bases, with 14 bases left in between. The germline CDR1 and CDR2 sequences are LGHNA and YSLEER. CDR3 nucleotides: TGCGCCAGCAGCCAAGCTCAGGGCCCAGGGTATGGCTACACCTTC. This codes for CASSQAQGPGYGYTF.

The gene calls are TRBV19 and TRBJ1-5; 10 nucleotides match TRBD1. Unmatched junction bases numbered 8, after V lost 5 bases and J lost 7 bases. This CDR3 has 15 residues. Germline V gene data show CDR1 as LNHDA and CDR2 as SQIVND (reference sequence). The CDR3 DNA is TGTGCCAGTAGTCCGGGACAGGGGACGCGGCAGCCCCAGCATTTT. Translating gives CASSPGQGTRQPQHF.

CDR3 sequence reads: CASSREIGTRTQQFF. The CDR3 nucleotides are TGTGCCAGCAGCCGGGAAATCGGGACTAGAACTCAGCAGTTCTTC. This rearrangement joins TRBV4-2 to TRBJ2-1; the match to TRBD2 covers 8 bases. CDR1 and CDR2 (germline): LGHNA, YNFKEQ. The CDR3 is made up of 15 amino acids. The ends lost 4 bases at V and 11 bases at J; junction bases unmatched: 13.

This chain's CDR3 is CASSNLDRGLINEQFF. DNA for the CDR3: TGTGCCAGCAGTAACTTGGACAGGGGGCTGATCAATGAGCAGTTCTTC. V usage is TRBV6-5 and J usage is TRBJ2-1, with TRBD1 matching over 11 bases. V was clipped by 5 bases and J by 6 bases; unmatched bases: 9. The CDR3 extends over 16 amino acids. Germline V lookup: CDR1 MNHEY, CDR2 SVGAGI.

The chain has TRBV9 and TRBJ1-3; D is uncertain. Germline assignment: CDR1 SGDLS and CDR2 YYNGEE. V lost 0 bases, J lost 0 bases, and 7 bases lay in between. This CDR3 contains 15 residues. For the CDR3, the DNA is TGTGCCAGCAGCGTAGAGCAGTTCTCTGGAAACACCATATATTTT. This codes for CASSVEQFSGNTIYF.

The rearrangement uses TRBV6-6 and TRBJ1-1; possible D gene TRBD1, 5 bases. CDR1 and CDR2 (germline): MNHNY, SVGAGI (reference sequence). V lost 5 bases, J lost 4 bases, and 23 bases lay in between. CDR3 length equals 17 residues. The CDR3 DNA is TGTGCCAGCAGTAGATCCGACAGTGAGGTTGTGGTCACTGAAGCTTTCTTT. It specifies CASSRSDSEVVVTEAFF.

In its sample, this clone was seen once. This sequence joins TRBV4-3 and TRBJ2-7; D ambiguous. V lost 1 base, J lost 0 bases, and 7 bases lay in between. Germline CDR1 is LGHNA and CDR2 is YSLEER. CDR3 length: 14 residues. Here the CDR3 DNA reads TGCGCCAGCAGCCAAGGCAGAAACTCCTACGAGCAGTACTTC. Translating gives CASSQGRNSYEQYF.

CDR3: CASSYSGGGNIQYF. Here the CDR3 DNA reads TGTGCCAGCAGCTACTCGGGCGGGGGAAACATTCAGTACTTC. The chain employs TRBV3-1 (or the pseudogene TRBV3-2) and TRBJ2-4, with 7 bases aligning to TRBD2. Germline CDR1 reads LGHDT; CDR2 reads YNNKEL (reference sequence). V shed 5 bases and J 6 bases; nucleotides not matched to a gene: 7. There are 14 residues in the CDR3.

The V call is TRBV4-1, the J call TRBJ2-3; D possibly corresponds to TRBD2 (5 bases). Germline assignment: CDR1 MGHRA and CDR2 YSYEKL. The CDR3 extends over 15 amino acids. Trimming stripped 1 base from V and 12 bases from J, with 20 bases between. CDR3 sequence reads: CASSQGLLGRNIQYF. In DNA, the CDR3 is TGCGCCAGCAGCCAAGGCCTCCTGGGGAGAAATATACAGTATTTT.

The chain recombines TRBV3-1 (or the pseudogene TRBV3-2) with TRBJ2-3, with 7 positions matching TRBD2. The CDR3 is 19 amino acids. Germline V CDR1 and CDR2: LGHDT, YNNKEL (reference sequence). J lost 0 bases, V lost 0 bases, and 12 bases had no gene match. Written as DNA, the CDR3 is TGTGCCAGCAGCCAAGAGCCCCTAGCGGTAGGGCTTAGCACAGATACGCAGTATTTT. It yields the protein CASSQEPLAVGLSTDTQYF.

This clone was observed a few times. The chain joins TRBV18 to TRBJ2-2; D possibly corresponds to TRBD2 (6 bases). Per the germline V gene, CDR1 is KGHSH and CDR2 is LQKENI. The CDR3 spans 13 residues. Trimming cost V 1 base and J 13 bases, with 13 bases left between them. CDR3 in DNA: TGTGCCAGCTCACCACTTTTCTCGGAGGGGCTGTTTTTT. This gives the protein CASSPLFSEGLFF.

This chain links TRBV6-5 with TRBJ2-2, with unresolved D. Trimming shortened V by 11 bases and J by 5 bases, and 15 bases separated the two germline ends. CDR3 length: 13 residues. Germline CDR1 and CDR2: MNHEY and SVGAGI. The CDR3 bases are TGTGCCGTCCAGTTGTTGGTGACCGGGGAGCTGTTTTTT. Its translation: CAVQLLVTGELFF.

For this clone: Germline and junction disagree at one end, which may indicate a read error. The genes are TRBV28 and TRBJ1-1; a weak D match, TRBD1 (5 bases). Germline V gene lookup returns CDR1 MDHEN and CDR2 SYDVKM. CDR3 size: 13 residues. CDR3 sequence (DNA): TGTGCCAGCCGGCTTCAGGGTGGACGTAGTAGTCTCTTT. It specifies CASRLQGGRSSLF.

The genes are TRBV12-3 or TRBV12-4 and TRBJ1-1; no definite D call. The V end was cut by 6 bases, the J end by 1 base, with 9 bases between. The CDR3 is made up of 13 amino acids. CDR3: CASSTERNTEAFF. The CDR3 bases are TGTGCCAGCAGCACAGAAAGGAACACTGAAGCTTTCTTT.

The gene calls are TRBV27 and TRBJ2-4, with D possibly TRBD2 on 6 matching bases. The CDR3 has 16 amino acids. With 7 bases removed from V and 0 bases from J, the gap between germline ends came to 16 bases. CDR1 is MNHEY, CDR2 SMNVEV, per germline (reference sequence). CDR3 DNA sequence: TGTGCCAGCACCTTAAATTCGGGACTAGCCAAAAACATTCAGTACTTC. It specifies CASTLNSGLAKNIQYF.

The chain carries TRBV3-1 (or the pseudogene TRBV3-2) and TRBJ2-3; D is uncertain. Germline CDR1 reads LGHDT; CDR2 reads YNNKEL (reference sequence). The V end was cut by 7 bases, the J end by 2 bases, with 16 bases between. This CDR3 is built from 15 residues. CDR3 in DNA: TGTGCCAGCACCCCAAGTGGCAGCTACACAGATACGCAGTATTTT. Amino acids: CASTPSGSYTDTQYF.

This clone came up once. J is TRBJ2-3 and V is TRBV7-7, with D perhaps TRBD1 (6 bases). The CDR3 loop spans 15 amino acids. V lost 0 bases, J lost 0 bases, and 7 bases lay in between. The germline V gene encodes CDR1 SSHAT and CDR2 FNYEAQ (reference sequence). This CDR3 reads CASSLAGASTDTQYF. CDR3 in DNA: TGTGCCAGCAGCTTAGCGGGGGCAAGCACAGATACGCAGTATTTT.

The chain uses TRBV30 and TRBJ1-2, with no clear D. Germline V lookup: CDR1 GTSNPN, CDR2 SVGIG (reference sequence). The CDR3 is made up of 15 amino acids. Deletions cut 0 bases from V and 4 bases from J, with 15 bases between. Here the CDR3 DNA reads TGTGCCTGGAGTGTTTCTCGGGATCCACTCTATGGCTACACCTTC. Translation: CAWSVSRDPLYGYTF. Variable domain in full (rest from reference TRBV30 and TRBJ1-2): SQTIHQWPATLVQPVGSPLSLECTVEGTSNPNLYWYRQAAGRGLQLLFYSVGIGQISSEVPQNLSASRPQDRQFILSSKKLLLSDSGFYLCAWSVSRDPLYGYTFGSGTRLTVV.

This rearrangement joins TRBV28 to TRBJ1-2; TRBD1 is a possible D gene (5 bases). V dropped 3 bases and J dropped 4 bases, with 9 bases sitting between them. Germline values: CDR1 MDHEN, CDR2 SYDVKM. The CDR3 length is 13 residues. CDR3 nucleotides: TGTGCCAGCAGTTTTCAGGGCGGCTATGGCTACACCTTC. This gives the protein CASSFQGGYGYTF.

This chain joins TRBV19 and TRBJ2-7; TRBD2 might be the D (5 bases). CDR3 size: 12 residues. Trimming stripped 9 bases from V and 6 bases from J, with 15 bases between. Looked up from germline, CDR1 is LNHDA and CDR2 is SQIVND (reference sequence). CDR3 residues: CARGSPGCEQYF. DNA for the CDR3: TGTGCCAGAGGCTCCCCGGGGTGCGAGCAGTACTTC.

The chain recombines TRBV7-2 with TRBJ2-3; the D call may be TRBD1 or TRBD2 (5 bases each). The CDR3 loop spans 19 amino acids. The V and J ends lost 1 base and 4 bases respectively, with 24 bases between them. Germline assignment: CDR1 SGHTA and CDR2 FQGNSA. The CDR3 loop reads CASSLVEWGEGGSADTQYF. The CDR3 bases are TGTGCCAGCAGCTTAGTAGAGTGGGGCGAGGGTGGGAGCGCAGATACGCAGTATTTT. Full variable domain (outside the CDR3, taken from reference TRBV7-2 and TRBJ2-3): GAGVSQSPSNKVTEKGKDVELRCDPISGHTALYWYRQSLGQGLEFLIYFQGNSAPDKSGLPSDRFSAERTGGSVSTLTIQRTQQEDSAVYLCASSLVEWGEGGSADTQYFGPGTRLTVL.

This chain joins TRBV4-2 and TRBJ1-2; TRBD1 might be the D (6 bases). The CDR3 runs 13 residues. V was trimmed by 0 bases and J by 6 bases, leaving 8 bases between them. Germline values: CDR1 LGHNA, CDR2 YNFKEQ. The DNA of the CDR3 is TGTGCCAGCAGCCAAGAACAGGGCAATGGCTACACCTTC. Its translation: CASSQEQGNGYTF.